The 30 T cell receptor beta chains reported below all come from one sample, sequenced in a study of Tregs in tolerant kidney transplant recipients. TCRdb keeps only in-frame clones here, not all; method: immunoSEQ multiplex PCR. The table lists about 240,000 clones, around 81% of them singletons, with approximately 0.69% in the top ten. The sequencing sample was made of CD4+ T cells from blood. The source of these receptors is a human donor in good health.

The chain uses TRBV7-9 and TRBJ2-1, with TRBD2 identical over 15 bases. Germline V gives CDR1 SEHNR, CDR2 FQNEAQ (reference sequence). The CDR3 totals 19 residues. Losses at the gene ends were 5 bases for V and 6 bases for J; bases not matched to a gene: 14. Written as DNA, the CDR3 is TGTGCCAGCAGCCCTCGGACTAGCGGGAGGGCCCGAATGGGCAATGAGCAGTTCTTC. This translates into CASSPRTSGRARMGNEQFF.

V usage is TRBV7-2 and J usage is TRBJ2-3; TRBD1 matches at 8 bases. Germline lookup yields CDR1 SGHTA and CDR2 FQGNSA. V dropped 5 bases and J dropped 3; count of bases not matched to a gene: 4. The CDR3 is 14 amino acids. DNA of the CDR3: TGTGCCAGCAGCAAGGACAGGGTAACAGATACGCAGTATTTT. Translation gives CASSKDRVTDTQYF. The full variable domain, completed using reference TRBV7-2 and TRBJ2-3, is GAGVSQSPSNKVTEKGKDVELRCDPISGHTALYWYRQSLGQGLEFLIYFQGNSAPDKSGLPSDRFSAERTGGSVSTLTIQRTQQEDSAVYLCASSKDRVTDTQYFGPGTRLTVL.

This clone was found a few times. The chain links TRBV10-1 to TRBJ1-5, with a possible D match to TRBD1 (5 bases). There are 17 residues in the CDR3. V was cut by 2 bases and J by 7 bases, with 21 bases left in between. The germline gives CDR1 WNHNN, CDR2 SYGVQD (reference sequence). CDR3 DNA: TGCGCCAGCAGTGAGAGGAGGGGCTTGGTTTCGTACCAGCCCCAGCATTTT. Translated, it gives CASSERRGLVSYQPQHF.

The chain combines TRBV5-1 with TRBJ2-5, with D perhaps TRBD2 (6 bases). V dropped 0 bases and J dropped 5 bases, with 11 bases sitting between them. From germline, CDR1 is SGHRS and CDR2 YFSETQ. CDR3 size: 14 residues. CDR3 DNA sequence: TGCGCCAGCAGCTTGGCCGCGGGAATGGAGACCCAGTACTTC. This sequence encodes CASSLAAGMETQYF.

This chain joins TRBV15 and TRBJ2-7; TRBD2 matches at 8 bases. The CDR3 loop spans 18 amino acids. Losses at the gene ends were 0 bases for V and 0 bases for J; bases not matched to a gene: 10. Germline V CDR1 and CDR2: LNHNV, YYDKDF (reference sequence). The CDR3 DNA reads TGTGCCACCAGCAGAGATCGGATAGCGGGGCTTTTCTCCTACGAGCAGTACTTC. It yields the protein CATSRDRIAGLFSYEQYF. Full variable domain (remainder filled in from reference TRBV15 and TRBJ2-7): DAMVIQNPRYQVTQFGKPVTLSCSQTLNHNVMYWYQQKSSQAPKLLFHYYDKDFNNEADTPDNFQSRRPNTSFCFLDIRSPGLGDTAMYLCATSRDRIAGLFSYEQYFGPGTRLTVT.

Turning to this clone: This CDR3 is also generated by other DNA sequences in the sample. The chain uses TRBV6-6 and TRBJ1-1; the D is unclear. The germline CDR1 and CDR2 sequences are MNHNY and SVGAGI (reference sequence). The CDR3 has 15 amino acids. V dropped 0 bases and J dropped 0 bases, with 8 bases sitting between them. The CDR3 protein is CASSYSPDMNTEAFF. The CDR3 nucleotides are TGTGCCAGCAGTTACTCCCCAGATATGAACACTGAAGCTTTCTTT.

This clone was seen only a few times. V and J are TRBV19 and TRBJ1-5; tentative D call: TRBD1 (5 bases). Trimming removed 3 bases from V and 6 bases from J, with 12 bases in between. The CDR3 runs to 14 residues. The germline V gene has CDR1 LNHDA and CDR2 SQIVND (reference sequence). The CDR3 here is CASSIYIRAQPQHF. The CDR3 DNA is TGTGCCAGTAGTATTTACATCAGGGCTCAGCCCCAGCATTTT.

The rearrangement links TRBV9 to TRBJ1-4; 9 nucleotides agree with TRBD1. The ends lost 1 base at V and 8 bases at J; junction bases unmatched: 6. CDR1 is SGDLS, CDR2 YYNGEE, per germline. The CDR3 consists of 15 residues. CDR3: CASSVWTGVGEKLFF. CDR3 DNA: TGTGCCAGCAGCGTATGGACAGGGGTCGGGGAAAAACTGTTTTTT. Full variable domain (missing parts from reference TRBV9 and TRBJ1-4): DSGVTQTPKHLITATGQRVTLRCSPRSGDLSVYWYQQSLDQGLQFLIQYYNGEERAKGNILERFSAQQFPDLHSELNLSSLELGDSALYFCASSVWTGVGEKLFFGSGTQLSVL.

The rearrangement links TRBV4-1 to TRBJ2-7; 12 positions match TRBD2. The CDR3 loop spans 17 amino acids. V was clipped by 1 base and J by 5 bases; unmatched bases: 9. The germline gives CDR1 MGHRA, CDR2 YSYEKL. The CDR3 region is CASSQVLLAGGPHEQYF. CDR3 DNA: TGCGCCAGCAGCCAAGTCCTCCTAGCGGGAGGGCCCCACGAGCAGTACTTC.

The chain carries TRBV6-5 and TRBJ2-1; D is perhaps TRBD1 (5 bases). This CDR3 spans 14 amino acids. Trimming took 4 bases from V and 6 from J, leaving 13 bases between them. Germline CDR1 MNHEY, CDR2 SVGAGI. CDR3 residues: CASSLNTGSNEQFF. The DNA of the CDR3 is TGTGCCAGCAGTTTAAATACAGGTAGCAATGAGCAGTTCTTC.

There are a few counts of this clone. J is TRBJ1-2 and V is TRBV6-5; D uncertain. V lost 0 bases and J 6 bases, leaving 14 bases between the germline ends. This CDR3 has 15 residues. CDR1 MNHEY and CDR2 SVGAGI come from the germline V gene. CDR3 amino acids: CASSYSIGGNNGYTF. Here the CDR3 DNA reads TGTGCCAGCAGTTACTCGATCGGAGGGAACAATGGCTACACCTTC.

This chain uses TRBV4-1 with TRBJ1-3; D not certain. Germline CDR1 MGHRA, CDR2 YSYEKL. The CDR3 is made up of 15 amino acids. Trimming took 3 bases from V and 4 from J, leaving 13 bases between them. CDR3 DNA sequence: TGCGCCAGCAGCCAGGCGGTTTTACCCGGAAACACCATATATTTT. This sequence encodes CASSQAVLPGNTIYF.

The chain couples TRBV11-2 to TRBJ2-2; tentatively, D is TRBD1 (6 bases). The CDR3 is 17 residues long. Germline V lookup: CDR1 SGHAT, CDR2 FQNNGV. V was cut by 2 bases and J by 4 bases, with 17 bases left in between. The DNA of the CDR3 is TGTGCCAGCAGCTTAAAGTACAGGCGAGGGGGCACCGGGGAGCTGTTTTTT. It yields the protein CASSLKYRRGGTGELFF.

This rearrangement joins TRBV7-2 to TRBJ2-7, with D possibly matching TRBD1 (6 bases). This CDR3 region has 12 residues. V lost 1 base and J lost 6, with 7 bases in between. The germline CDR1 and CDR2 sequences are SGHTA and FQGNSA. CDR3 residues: CASSLVGAEQYF. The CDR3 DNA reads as TGTGCCAGCAGCTTAGTGGGGGCCGAGCAGTACTTC.

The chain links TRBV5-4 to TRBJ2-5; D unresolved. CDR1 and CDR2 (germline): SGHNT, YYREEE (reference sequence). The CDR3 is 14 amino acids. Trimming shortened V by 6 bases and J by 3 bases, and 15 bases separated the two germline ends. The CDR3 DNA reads TGTGCCAGCACCATTTCGGAGACAAAAGAGACCCAGTACTTC. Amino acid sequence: CASTISETKETQYF. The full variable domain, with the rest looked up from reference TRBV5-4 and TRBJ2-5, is ETGVTQSPTHLIKTRGQQVTLRCSSQSGHNTVSWYQQALGQGPQFIFQYYREEENGRGNFPPRFSGLQFPNYSSELNVNALELDDSALYLCASTISETKETQYFGPGTRLLVL.

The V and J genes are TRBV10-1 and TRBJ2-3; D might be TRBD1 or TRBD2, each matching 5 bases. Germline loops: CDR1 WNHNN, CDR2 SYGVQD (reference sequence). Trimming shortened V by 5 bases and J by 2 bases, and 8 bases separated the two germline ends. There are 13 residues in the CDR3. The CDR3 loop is CASSRGATDTQYF. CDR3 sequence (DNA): TGCGCCAGCAGTCGAGGGGCCACAGATACGCAGTATTTT.

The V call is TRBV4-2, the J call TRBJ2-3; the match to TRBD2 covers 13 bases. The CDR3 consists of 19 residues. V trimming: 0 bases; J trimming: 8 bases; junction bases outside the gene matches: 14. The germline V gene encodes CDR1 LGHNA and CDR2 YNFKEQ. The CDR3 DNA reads TGTGCCAGCAGCCAAGACCCGGGACTAGCGGGGCCCGGGGGAGCTACGCAGTATTTT. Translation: CASSQDPGLAGPGGATQYF.

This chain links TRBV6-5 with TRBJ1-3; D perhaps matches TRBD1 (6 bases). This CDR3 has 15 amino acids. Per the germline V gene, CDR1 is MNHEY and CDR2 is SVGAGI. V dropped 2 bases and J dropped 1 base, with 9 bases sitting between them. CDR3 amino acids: CASSYQGSSGNTIYF. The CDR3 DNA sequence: TGTGCCAGCAGTTACCAGGGGAGTTCTGGAAACACCATATATTTT.

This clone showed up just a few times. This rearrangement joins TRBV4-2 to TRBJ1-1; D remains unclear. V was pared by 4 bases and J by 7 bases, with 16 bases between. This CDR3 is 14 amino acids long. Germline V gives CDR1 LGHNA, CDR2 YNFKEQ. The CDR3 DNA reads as TGTGCCAGCAGCCCCGGTGCTGCGGGCTTTGAAGCTTTCTTT. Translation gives CASSPGAAGFEAFF.

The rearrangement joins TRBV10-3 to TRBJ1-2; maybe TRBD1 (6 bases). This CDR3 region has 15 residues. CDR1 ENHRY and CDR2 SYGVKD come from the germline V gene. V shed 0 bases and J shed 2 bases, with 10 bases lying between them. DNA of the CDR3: TGTGCCATCAGTGAGTCGGGCGGACAGAACTATGGCTACACCTTC. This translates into CAISESGGQNYGYTF.

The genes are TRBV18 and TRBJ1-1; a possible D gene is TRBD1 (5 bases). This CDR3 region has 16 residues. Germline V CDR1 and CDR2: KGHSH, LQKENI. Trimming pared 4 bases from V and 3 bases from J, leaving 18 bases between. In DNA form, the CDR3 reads TGTGCCAGCTCACAAAACACCCAGGGCTTCGACACTGAAGCTTTCTTT. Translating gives CASSQNTQGFDTEAFF.

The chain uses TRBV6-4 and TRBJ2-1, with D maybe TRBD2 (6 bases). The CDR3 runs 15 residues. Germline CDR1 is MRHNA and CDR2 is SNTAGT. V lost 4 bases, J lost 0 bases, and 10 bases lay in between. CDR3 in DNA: TGTGCCAGCAGTGTCGGGGGAAACTCCTACAATGAGCAGTTCTTC. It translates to CASSVGGNSYNEQFF.

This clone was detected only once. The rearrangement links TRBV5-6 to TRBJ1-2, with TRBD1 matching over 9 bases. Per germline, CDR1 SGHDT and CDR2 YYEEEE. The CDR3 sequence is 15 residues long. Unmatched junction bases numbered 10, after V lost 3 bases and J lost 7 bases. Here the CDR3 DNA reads TGTGCCAGCAGCTCCTACACCGGGACAGGGAGTGGCTACACCTTC. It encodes CASSSYTGTGSGYTF.

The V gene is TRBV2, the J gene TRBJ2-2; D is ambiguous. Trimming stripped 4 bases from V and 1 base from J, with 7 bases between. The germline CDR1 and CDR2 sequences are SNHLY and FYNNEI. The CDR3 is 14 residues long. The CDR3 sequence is CASSGLLNTGELFF. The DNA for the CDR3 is TGTGCCAGCAGTGGGCTCTTGAACACCGGGGAGCTGTTTTTT.

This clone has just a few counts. This CDR3 reads CASSSWGTGFNTEAFF. Here the CDR3 DNA reads TGTGCCAGCAGCTCATGGGGAACAGGGTTCAACACTGAAGCTTTCTTT. The chain is built from TRBV5-6 and TRBJ1-1; D is perhaps TRBD1 (6 bases). The germline V gene encodes CDR1 SGHDT and CDR2 YYEEEE. V was clipped by 3 bases and J by 2 bases, with 17 bases between them. CDR3 length: 16 residues.

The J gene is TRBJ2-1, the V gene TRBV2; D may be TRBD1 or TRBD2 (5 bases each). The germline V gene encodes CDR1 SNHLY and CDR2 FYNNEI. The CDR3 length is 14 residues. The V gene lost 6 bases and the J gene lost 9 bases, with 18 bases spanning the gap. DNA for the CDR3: TGTGCCAGCAGAGGCCCTGGCTACGGGGCTGAGCAGTTCTTC. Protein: CASRGPGYGAEQFF.

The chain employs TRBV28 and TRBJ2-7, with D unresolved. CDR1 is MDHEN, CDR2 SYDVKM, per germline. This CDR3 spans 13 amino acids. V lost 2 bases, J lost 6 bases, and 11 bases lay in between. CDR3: CASSLGSQVEQYF. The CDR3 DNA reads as TGTGCCAGCAGTTTAGGGTCCCAGGTCGAGCAGTACTTC.

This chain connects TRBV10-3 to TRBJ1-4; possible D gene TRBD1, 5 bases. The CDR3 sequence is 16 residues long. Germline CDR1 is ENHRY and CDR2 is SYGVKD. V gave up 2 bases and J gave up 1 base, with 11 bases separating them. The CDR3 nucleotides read TGTGCCATCAGTGAGGGGACCCAAGGAACTAATGAAAAACTGTTTTTT. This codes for CAISEGTQGTNEKLFF.

Here the CDR3 reads CASSKVHRGISNQPQHF. The CDR3 DNA follows: TGTGCCAGCAGCAAAGTCCATCGGGGGATAAGCAATCAGCCCCAGCATTTT. The rearrangement links TRBV21-1 to TRBJ1-5. TRBV21-1 is tagged as a pseudogene. This CDR3 has 17 residues.

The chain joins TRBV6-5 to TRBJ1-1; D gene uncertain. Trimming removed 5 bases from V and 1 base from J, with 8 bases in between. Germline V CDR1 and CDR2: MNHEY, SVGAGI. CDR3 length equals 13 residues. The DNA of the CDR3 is TGTGCCAGCAGTACCTCGAGGAACACTGAAGCTTTCTTT. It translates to CASSTSRNTEAFF.